This T cell receptor beta chain was sequenced during a study of cytomegalovirus exposure and HLA in healthy donors. Study-level points and caveats: Cytomegalovirus-associated TCR beta chains were listed, numbering some 150. As a later analysis revealed, the rate of TCR association differed by HLA locus, with DRB1 most and HLA-C fewest.

Regarding this clone: Its target is not known.

The PCR ran on 60 Vbeta and 13 Jbeta primers. TCRdb's table, derived via immunoSEQ multiplex PCR, lists solely in-frame clones and lacks some. The sample contains roughly 290,000 clones, 80% of which appear only once. The V and J ends lost 5 bases and 9 bases respectively, with 14 bases between them. The CDR3 totals 14 residues. Germline V gene sequence: CDR1 SGHAT, CDR2 FQNNGV. The receptor comes from a girl aged 2 to 9 in good health and CMV-seronegative. The chain has TRBV11-2 and TRBJ1-6; no definite D call. The specimen was PBMCs. The CDR3 spells CASSHRSEGSPLHF. DNA for the CDR3: TGTGCCAGCAGCCACCGCAGTGAGGGTTCACCCCTCCACTTT.